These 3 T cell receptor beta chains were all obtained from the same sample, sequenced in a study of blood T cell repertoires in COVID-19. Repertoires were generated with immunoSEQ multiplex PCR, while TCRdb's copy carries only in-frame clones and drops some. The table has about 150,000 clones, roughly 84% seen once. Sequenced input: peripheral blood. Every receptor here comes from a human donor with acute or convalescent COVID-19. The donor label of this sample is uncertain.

The chain's CDR3 is CASSYAYGELFF. CDR3 nucleotides: TGTGCCAGCAGTTACGCCTACGGGGAGCTGTTTTTT. This chain links TRBV6-5 with TRBJ2-2, with D unclear. The CDR3 sequence is 12 residues long. Germline loops: CDR1 MNHEY, CDR2 SVGAGI. Trimming left V 2 bases short and J 7 bases short, with 5 bases between.

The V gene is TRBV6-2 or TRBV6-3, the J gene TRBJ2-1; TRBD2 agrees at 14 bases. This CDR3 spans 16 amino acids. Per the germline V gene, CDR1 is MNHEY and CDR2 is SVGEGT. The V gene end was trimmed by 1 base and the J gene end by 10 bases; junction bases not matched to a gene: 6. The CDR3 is CASSYFPGLAGVEQFF. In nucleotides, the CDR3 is TGTGCCAGCAGTTACTTTCCGGGACTAGCGGGAGTAGAGCAGTTCTTC.

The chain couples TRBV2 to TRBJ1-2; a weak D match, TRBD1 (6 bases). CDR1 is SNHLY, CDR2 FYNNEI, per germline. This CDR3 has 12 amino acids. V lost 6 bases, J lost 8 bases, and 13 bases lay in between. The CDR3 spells CASRGGAVGYTF. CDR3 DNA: TGTGCCAGCAGGGGGGGGGCTGTGGGCTACACCTTC.